This T cell receptor (beta chain) was documented in a study of response to subunit inactivated influenza vaccine. Trimming took off 5 bases at V and 4 bases at J, with 21 bases between the two ends. Germline V CDR1 and CDR2: SGHTA, FQGNSA. The length of the CDR3 is 17 residues. This clonotype was seen ten or more times. A single record per CDR3 protein comes from TCRdb applying MiXCR to the RT-PCR reads. Altogether just under 550,000 distinct CDR3 sequences are present, approximately 20% being singletons, with the ten largest covering 2.5% to 3.5%. These data also featured in a second study, about T cells expressing NK-cell markers. This second report adds: The cDNA for TCR beta came from 5'RACE template switching with UMIs.

The J gene is TRBJ2-4, the V gene TRBV7-2; D possibly matches TRBD1 or TRBD2 (6 bases each). The clonotype originates from a man in his fifties who received an inactivated influenza vaccine. Sample: CD4+ T cells sorted from PBMCs, taken less than 13 days after vaccination. CDR3 region: CASSPVGGRGSKNIQYF. CDR3 nucleotides: TGTGCCAGCAGCCCAGTGGGGGGCAGGGGTTCAAAAAACATTCAGTACTTC.